Below are 23 T cell receptor beta chains sequenced from a single sample in a study of shared clonotypes between healthy human individuals. Assay used: immunoSEQ multiplex PCR; TCRdb lists only in-frame clones, some missing. The sample holds roughly 2.2 million clones; 93% are singletons and the top ten take 0.35% to 0.5%. Material: naive CD4+ T cells from PBMCs. Subset reported: CD45RA+ positively selected. These receptors all stem from a man younger than 35 in good health. Some clones in this sample may be carry-over from other donors' samples.

CDR3 amino acids: CASSVGGGDSNQPQHF. For the CDR3, the DNA is TGTGCCAGCAGCGTTGGGGGCGGGGACTCCAATCAGCCCCAGCATTTT. The chain recombines TRBV9 with TRBJ1-5; D perhaps matches TRBD1 (6 bases). The CDR3 loop spans 16 amino acids. Trimming left V 2 bases short and J 3 bases short, with 15 bases between. CDR1 is SGDLS, CDR2 YYNGEE, per germline.

The genes are TRBV4-3 and TRBJ1-2, with D possibly being TRBD1 (6 bases). This CDR3 is built from 16 residues. Trimming cost V 0 bases and J 4 bases, with 15 bases left between them. Germline CDR1 reads LGHNA; CDR2 reads YSLEER. The CDR3 protein is CASSQDAGARIYGYTF. DNA of the CDR3: TGCGCCAGCAGCCAAGACGCGGGGGCGCGAATCTATGGCTACACCTTC.

The rearrangement uses TRBV7-2 and TRBJ2-7; 14 bases are shared with TRBD2. J was trimmed by 9 bases and V by 4 bases; bases with no gene match: 8. Germline V gene sequence: CDR1 SGHTA, CDR2 FQGNSA. This CDR3 contains 15 residues. The CDR3 loop reads CASSSRLAGGPAQYF. The CDR3 nucleotides read TGTGCCAGCAGCTCGAGACTAGCGGGAGGGCCTGCGCAGTACTTC. Drawing the rest from reference TRBV7-2 and TRBJ2-7, the complete variable domain is GAGVSQSPSNKVTEKGKDVELRCDPISGHTALYWYRQSLGQGLEFLIYFQGNSAPDKSGLPSDRFSAERTGGSVSTLTIQRTQQEDSAVYLCASSSRLAGGPAQYFGPGTRLTVT.

The rearrangement uses TRBV7-8 and TRBJ1-5; D unresolved. The germline V gene has CDR1 SGHVS and CDR2 FQNEAQ. This CDR3 contains 15 residues. V was shortened by 0 bases and J by 1 base, with 7 bases between the two germline ends. In DNA, the CDR3 is TGTGCCAGCAGCTTAGCGTATAGGAGCAATCAGCCCCAGCATTTT. Protein product: CASSLAYRSNQPQHF.

This clone has only one observation. The same CDR3 arises from other DNA sequences in this sample as well. The J gene is TRBJ1-1, the V gene TRBV29-1; D is undetermined. Germline V lookup: CDR1 SQVTM, CDR2 ANQGSEA. The CDR3 contains 13 residues. Trimming stripped 4 bases from V and 0 bases from J, with 9 bases between. The CDR3 region has the DNA TGCAGCGTTGCTGGGCGGATGAACACTGAAGCTTTCTTT. It yields the protein CSVAGRMNTEAFF.

Regarding this clone: This specimen includes other DNA sequences encoding the same CDR3. CDR3 in amino acids: CASSRDRQETQYF. Here the CDR3 DNA reads TGTGCCAGCAGTAGGGACAGGCAGGAGACCCAGTACTTC. J is TRBJ2-5 and V is TRBV27, with TRBD1 matching over 8 bases. Germline CDR1 reads MNHEY; CDR2 reads SMNVEV (reference sequence). CDR3 size: 13 residues. V shed 5 bases, J shed 5 bases, and the junction held 4 bases outside the gene matches.

The V gene is TRBV9, the J gene TRBJ2-1; 7 nucleotides align to TRBD1. Germline CDR1 reads SGDLS; CDR2 reads YYNGEE. V shed 3 bases and J 4 bases; nucleotides not matched to a gene: 7. CDR3 size: 15 residues. DNA for the CDR3: TGTGCCAGCAGCGCGGGACAGCTGGGGTACAATGAGCAGTTCTTC. Residues: CASSAGQLGYNEQFF.

The chain joins TRBV5-1 to TRBJ2-1; 7 bases match TRBD2. V shed 5 bases and J 4 bases; nucleotides not matched to a gene: 6. The CDR3 consists of 14 residues. Germline assignment: CDR1 SGHRS and CDR2 YFSETQ. CDR3 residues: CASSSLGGYNEQFF. CDR3 in DNA: TGCGCCAGCAGTTCCCTCGGGGGGTACAATGAGCAGTTCTTC.

This clone was seen once. The J gene is TRBJ2-7, the V gene TRBV28, with TRBD1 as a possible D gene (6 bases). Trimming took off 5 bases at V and 2 bases at J, with 10 bases between the two ends. The CDR3 sequence is 13 residues long. CDR1 MDHEN and CDR2 SYDVKM come from the germline V gene. The CDR3 is CASSRQVTYEQYF. The DNA for the CDR3 is TGTGCCAGCAGTCGACAGGTGACCTACGAGCAGTACTTC.

V and J are TRBV19 and TRBJ1-5, with 7 positions matching TRBD1. Per germline, CDR1 LNHDA and CDR2 SQIVND (reference sequence). J was trimmed by 2 bases and V by 2 bases; bases with no gene match: 9. The CDR3 is 17 amino acids. The CDR3 sequence is CASSITTGTIGNQPQHF. The CDR3, as DNA: TGTGCCAGTAGTATAACGACAGGGACGATAGGCAATCAGCCCCAGCATTTT.

The chain combines TRBV10-3 with TRBJ2-1, with 7 positions matching TRBD2. V gave up 4 bases and J gave up 9 bases; unmatched junction bases: 12. Germline V gene data show CDR1 as ENHRY and CDR2 as SYGVKD. The CDR3 contains 15 residues. Here the CDR3 reads CAISGMREGLGEQFF. Written as DNA, the CDR3 is TGTGCCATCAGTGGTATGAGGGAGGGCCTTGGTGAGCAGTTCTTC.

The chain employs TRBV27 and TRBJ2-2; D uncertain. The CDR3 runs 15 residues. V lost 1 base and J 1 base, leaving 7 bases between the germline ends. Germline V gene lookup returns CDR1 MNHEY and CDR2 SMNVEV (reference sequence). CDR3 region: CASSLFGVNTGELFF. Written as DNA, the CDR3 is TGTGCCAGCAGTTTATTTGGGGTGAACACCGGGGAGCTGTTTTTT.

This chain connects TRBV29-1 to TRBJ1-3; D remains ambiguous. V lost 5 bases to trimming and J lost 0 bases, with 11 bases between them. The CDR3 has 14 amino acids. Looked up from germline, CDR1 is SQVTM and CDR2 is ANQGSEA. CDR3 loop: CSVFTSASGNTIYF. The CDR3 nucleotides read TGCAGCGTTTTTACATCGGCCTCTGGAAACACCATATATTTT.

This chain uses TRBV7-3 with TRBJ2-2; TRBD2 agrees at 14 bases. The CDR3 runs to 17 residues. V shed 3 bases and J 2 bases; nucleotides not matched to a gene: 2. Germline-derived CDR1 and CDR2 are SGHTA and FQGTGA. This CDR3 is CASSLGLAGVNTGELFF. CDR3 DNA sequence: TGTGCCAGCAGCTTGGGACTAGCGGGAGTCAACACCGGGGAGCTGTTTTTT.

The gene calls are TRBV19 and TRBJ2-7, with D possibly called TRBD1 or TRBD2 (5 bases each). The germline V gene encodes CDR1 LNHDA and CDR2 SQIVND (reference sequence). V dropped 6 bases and J dropped 5 bases, with 23 bases sitting between them. The CDR3 has 16 amino acids. CDR3 DNA: TGTGCCAGTAGCGTAGGGGTGTTCGGGATGGGCGACGAGCAGTACTTC. Translating gives CASSVGVFGMGDEQYF.

Details on this clone: This specimen includes other DNA sequences encoding the same CDR3. V and J are TRBV7-2 and TRBJ2-1; D gene ambiguous. CDR1 and CDR2 (germline): SGHTA, FQGNSA. The V and J ends lost 5 bases and 8 bases respectively, with 10 bases between them. This CDR3 is 12 amino acids long. The CDR3 nucleotides read TGTGCCAGCAGCCCCCCGGGCGATGAGCAGTTCTTC. Translating it yields CASSPPGDEQFF.

The chain has TRBV29-1 and TRBJ2-7; TRBD2 aligns across 8 bases. Germline CDR1 is SQVTM and CDR2 is ANQGSEA. This CDR3 contains 13 residues. V was pared by 6 bases and J by 2 bases, with 6 bases of the junction left unmatched. The CDR3 DNA sequence: TGCAGCGTCCTGACTAGCGCTACCTACGAGCAGTACTTC. This encodes CSVLTSATYEQYF.

The chain combines TRBV5-1 with TRBJ2-1, with TRBD2 identical over 7 bases. Trimming cost V 0 bases and J 4 bases; bases outside gene matches: 10. The CDR3 is 17 amino acids. Germline-derived CDR1 and CDR2 are SGHRS and YFSETQ. The CDR3 protein is CASSLAGSSGIYNEQFF. The CDR3 nucleotides are TGCGCCAGCAGCTTGGCCGGTTCTAGCGGCATATACAATGAGCAGTTCTTC.

V usage is TRBV5-1 and J usage is TRBJ1-4; the D gene is possibly TRBD1 (6 bases). V lost 5 bases and J 3 bases, leaving 17 bases between the germline ends. The CDR3 is made up of 16 amino acids. Germline assignment: CDR1 SGHRS and CDR2 YFSETQ. The CDR3 is CASRITGAQPNEKLFF. The CDR3 DNA sequence: TGCGCCAGCAGAATCACGGGGGCGCAGCCTAATGAAAAACTGTTTTTT.

In the case of this clone: The identical CDR3 is also encoded by other nucleotide sequences in the sample. The rearrangement uses TRBV9 and TRBJ2-1, with 9 bases matching TRBD2. Germline lookup yields CDR1 SGDLS and CDR2 YYNGEE. The CDR3 has 16 amino acids. The V and J ends lost 4 bases and 6 bases, in that order; junction bases with no gene match: 11. Here the CDR3 reads CASSPRVAGGGNEQFF. The DNA for the CDR3 is TGTGCCAGCAGCCCCCGGGTCGCGGGAGGGGGCAATGAGCAGTTCTTC.

V and J are TRBV6-1 and TRBJ2-1; the match to TRBD2 covers 10 bases. Germline CDR1 reads MNHNS; CDR2 reads SASEGT. V shed 8 bases, J shed 5 bases, and the junction held 9 bases outside the gene matches. This CDR3 has 15 residues. CDR3 sequence reads: CASLAGVVNHNEQFF. The CDR3 DNA reads as TGTGCCAGCCTAGCGGGAGTTGTTAACCACAATGAGCAGTTCTTC.

This clone occurred a few times. The genes are TRBV2 and TRBJ1-1; no clear D. CDR3 length: 13 amino acids. Trimming pared 7 bases from V and 0 bases from J, leaving 9 bases between. CDR1 and CDR2 (germline): SNHLY, FYNNEI. Here the CDR3 DNA reads TGTGCCAGCAAAAGTCTACTGAACACTGAAGCTTTCTTT. Protein: CASKSLLNTEAFF.

The chain links TRBV7-3 to TRBJ2-5; no firm D call. This CDR3 is 15 amino acids long. Germline assignment: CDR1 SGHTA and CDR2 FQGTGA. Trimming left V 2 bases short and J 5 bases short, with 15 bases between. In DNA, the CDR3 is TGTGCCAGCAGCTTAGTAGGTATCGTCCGGGAGACCCAGTACTTC. Translating gives CASSLVGIVRETQYF.